This passage covers 22 T cell receptor beta chains from one sample sequenced in a study of T-cell reconstitution after alpha-beta-depleted transplantation in children. The TCRbeta library incorporated unique molecular identifiers. TCRdb re-called the PCR reads through MiXCR, storing one row per CDR3 protein. Of approximately 390,000 distinct CDR3 sequences listed, around 9.9% were seen once; the top ten hold approximately 5%. Here the sequenced sample was PBMCs from the stem cell graft donor, taken from the stem cell graft. The receptors stem from a human donor who donated a stem cell graft to a child with acute myeloid leukemia.

The rearrangement links TRBV7-2 to TRBJ2-2; 9 nucleotides align to TRBD2. Germline CDR1 SGHTA, CDR2 FQGNSA. With V trimmed by 0 bases and J by 6 bases, 8 bases remained unmatched. The CDR3 length is 17 residues. The CDR3 sequence is CASSLARRLAAPGELFF. CDR3 nucleotides: TGTGCCAGCAGCTTAGCGAGACGACTAGCGGCTCCCGGGGAGCTGTTTTTT.

The chain joins TRBV5-1 to TRBJ2-5; D is undetermined. CDR3 length equals 15 residues. V was clipped by 4 bases and J by 1 base, with 14 bases between them. Germline V gene data show CDR1 as SGHRS and CDR2 as YFSETQ. The CDR3 bases are TGCGCCAGCAGCGAGACCCTATCCGTCCAAGAGACCCAGTACTTC. Residues: CASSETLSVQETQYF. The complete variable domain, with remaining parts taken from reference TRBV5-1 and TRBJ2-5, reads KAGVTQTPRYLIKTRGQQVTLSCSPISGHRSVSWYQQTPGQGLQFLFEYFSETQRNKGNFPGRFSGRQFSNSRSEMNVSTLELGDSALYLCASSETLSVQETQYFGPGTRLLVL.

In this sample, this clonotype turned up a few times. V usage is TRBV20-1 and J usage is TRBJ1-6; D unclear. The germline V and J ends were trimmed by 1 base and 13 bases, with 20 bases remaining between them. Germline V lookup: CDR1 DFQATT, CDR2 SNEGSKA (reference sequence). This CDR3 has 15 residues. The CDR3 DNA reads as TGCAGTGCTAGAGTGGGCGGCAGCCGTTTGCGTCCCCTCCACTTT. The encoded protein is CSARVGGSRLRPLHF.

This clonotype was picked up a small number of times. One end of the junction does not line up with germline, which may come from a read error. The rearrangement joins TRBV4-1 to TRBJ1-4; D is ambiguous. Per the germline V gene, CDR1 is MGHRA and CDR2 is YSYEKL. The CDR3 has 15 amino acids. The CDR3 nucleotides are TGCGCCAGCAACAACAAGGGCAGGTCTAACGAAAAACTGTTTTTT. Its protein product is CASNNKGRSNEKLFF.

The rearrangement links TRBV7-8 to TRBJ2-7; tentatively, D is TRBD2 (6 bases). V lost 5 bases and J 1 base, leaving 15 bases between the germline ends. Germline V gene data show CDR1 as SGHVS and CDR2 as FQNEAQ. This CDR3 is 15 amino acids long. CDR3 in amino acids: CASSPGGDGSYEQYF. The DNA for the CDR3 is TGTGCCAGCAGCCCGGGCGGGGACGGATCCTACGAGCAGTACTTC. Full variable domain (rest looked up from reference TRBV7-8 and TRBJ2-7): GAGVSQSPRYKVAKRGQDVALRCDPISGHVSLFWYQQALGQGPEFLTYFQNEAQLDKSGLPSDRFFAERPEGSVSTLKIQRTQQEDSAVYLCASSPGGDGSYEQYFGPGTRLTVT.

The chain combines TRBV21-1 with TRBJ2-1; the table's D call TRBD2 went unverified against the DNA. TRBV21-1 is listed as a pseudogene. There are 15 residues in the CDR3. DNA of the CDR3: TGTGCCAGCAGCAACCGGACTAGCGGGAAGGGTGAGCAGTTCTTC. It yields the protein CASSNRTSGKGEQFF.

The chain links TRBV30 to TRBJ2-7, with D perhaps matching TRBD1 (6 bases). Trimming stripped 0 bases from V and 3 bases from J, with 12 bases between. The germline V gene encodes CDR1 GTSNPN and CDR2 SVGIG (reference sequence). The CDR3 runs to 14 residues. CDR3 nucleotide sequence: TGTGCCTGGAGTGTACAGGGCCACTTCTACGAGCAGTACTTC. It is translated as CAWSVQGHFYEQYF.

The rearrangement joins TRBV5-1 to TRBJ1-1, with a possible D match to TRBD1 (6 bases). The CDR3 consists of 21 residues. The V gene's germline CDR1 is SGHRS and CDR2 YFSETQ. Trimming pared 3 bases from V and 1 base from J, leaving 31 bases between. CDR3 DNA sequence: TGCGCCAGCAGCTCAGGGATTTGGGTGATTGGGAGGACAGCTTCGAACACTGAAGCTTTCTTT. This codes for CASSSGIWVIGRTASNTEAFF.

This clonotype was seen repeatedly, ten times or more. CDR3 amino acids: CASSEEAGGTDTQYF. The CDR3 region has the DNA TGTGCCAGCAGTGAAGAAGCGGGGGGCACAGATACGCAGTATTTT. The chain carries TRBV6-1 and TRBJ2-3; 8 bases match TRBD2. This CDR3 contains 15 residues. V lost 1 base and J lost 1; bases outside the gene matches: 1. Germline V gene data show CDR1 as MNHNS and CDR2 as SASEGT.

The J gene is TRBJ2-3, the V gene TRBV9, with D hard to call. Germline V gene sequence: CDR1 SGDLS, CDR2 YYNGEE. The CDR3 sequence is 17 residues long. Trimming pared 3 bases from V and 2 bases from J, leaving 19 bases between. The CDR3 here is CASSDGRTPAITDTQYF. The CDR3 region has the DNA TGTGCCAGCAGCGATGGACGGACGCCGGCTATCACAGATACGCAGTATTTT.

The sample holds many counts of this clonotype. This chain joins TRBV7-3 and TRBJ2-7; 8 nucleotides align to TRBD2. Germline V gene lookup returns CDR1 SGHTA and CDR2 FQGTGA. After removal of 2 bases from V and 2 bases from J, the junction contained 2 bases not matched to a gene. This CDR3 region has 14 residues. DNA for the CDR3: TGTGCCAGCAGCTTAGCGGGAGGCACCTACGAGCAGTACTTC. This codes for CASSLAGGTYEQYF. Complete variable domain (other parts from reference TRBV7-3 and TRBJ2-7): GAGVSQTPSNKVTEKGKYVELRCDPISGHTALYWYRQSLGQGPEFLIYFQGTGAADDSGLPNDRFFAVRPEGSVSTLKIQRTERGDSAVYLCASSLAGGTYEQYFGPGTRLTVT.

In this sample, this clonotype turned up a few times. This sequence joins TRBV7-8 and TRBJ2-1, with TRBD2 as a possible D gene (7 bases). The CDR3 runs 16 residues. Trimming took 0 bases from V and 4 from J, leaving 13 bases between them. In germline, CDR1 is SGHVS, CDR2 FQNEAQ. CDR3 amino acids: CASSLASGEGYNEQFF. In nucleotides, the CDR3 is TGTGCCAGCAGCTTAGCCTCAGGGGAGGGTTACAATGAGCAGTTCTTC.

CDR3 amino acids: CASSPWISTDTQYF. DNA for the CDR3: TGTGCCAGCAGCCCTTGGATTAGCACAGATACGCAGTATTTT. The chain links TRBV7-8 to TRBJ2-3, with D unresolved. With 5 bases removed from V and 0 bases from J, the gap between germline ends came to 9 bases. Germline values: CDR1 SGHVS, CDR2 FQNEAQ. The length of the CDR3 is 14 residues.

This clonotype was recorded a few times. The chain couples TRBV20-1 to TRBJ2-7; D tentatively fits TRBD1 or TRBD2 (5 bases each). CDR3 size: 14 residues. Per the germline V gene, CDR1 is DFQATT and CDR2 is SNEGSKA (reference sequence). Trimming cost V 7 bases and J 1 base, with 17 bases left between them. CDR3 sequence: CSGSRDQSSYEQYF. DNA of the CDR3: TGCAGTGGGAGCCGGGACCAATCTTCCTACGAGCAGTACTTC.

This clonotype was picked up a small number of times. The chain couples TRBV12-3 or TRBV12-4 to TRBJ1-5; possible D gene TRBD1, 6 bases. The CDR3 is 15 residues long. Trimming cost V 6 bases and J 4 bases, with 16 bases left between them. CDR3: CASSMGAGANQPQHF. Here the CDR3 DNA reads TGTGCCAGCAGCATGGGGGCGGGAGCTAATCAGCCCCAGCATTTT.

V gene TRBV12-3 or TRBV12-4 combines with J gene TRBJ2-3; D is uncertain. Trimming removed 3 bases at V and 4 bases at J, with 5 bases between. The CDR3 extends over 12 amino acids. This chain's CDR3 is CASSFFPDTQYF. The CDR3 DNA reads TGTGCCAGCAGTTTTTTTCCAGATACGCAGTATTTT.

CDR3: CSVETSGTYEQYF. CDR3 in DNA: TGCAGCGTTGAAACTAGCGGGACCTACGAGCAGTACTTC. The V and J genes are TRBV29-1 and TRBJ2-7, with TRBD2 matching over 10 bases. V lost 2 bases and J lost 2; bases outside the gene matches: 0. This CDR3 spans 13 amino acids. Germline CDR1 reads SQVTM; CDR2 reads ANQGSEA.

This clonotype was seen only a few times. The chain is built from TRBV20-1 and TRBJ1-1, with a weak D call TRBD1 (6 bases). Germline assignment: CDR1 DFQATT and CDR2 SNEGSKA (reference sequence). The V end lost 0 bases, the J end lost 8 bases, and 19 bases lay between the germline ends. The CDR3 spans 15 residues. CDR3 in amino acids: CSARDLGAPVWEAFF. CDR3 nucleotides: TGCAGTGCTAGAGATTTGGGGGCTCCGGTGTGGGAAGCTTTCTTT.

In this sample, this clonotype turned up a few times. V is TRBV27 and J is TRBJ2-3; 8 bases agree with TRBD2. The CDR3 extends over 13 amino acids. Losses at the gene ends were 7 bases for V and 7 bases for J; bases not matched to a gene: 7. Germline assignment: CDR1 MNHEY and CDR2 SMNVEV (reference sequence). This CDR3 reads CASTDGLAYTQYF. CDR3 coding DNA: TGTGCCAGCACTGATGGACTAGCATATACGCAGTATTTT.

There are a few counts of this clonotype. The chain links TRBV5-1 to TRBJ2-1; D is perhaps TRBD1 (6 bases). CDR3 length equals 14 residues. V was cut by 3 bases and J by 9 bases, with 16 bases left in between. CDR1 and CDR2 from the germline V gene are SGHRS and YFSETQ. CDR3 nucleotide sequence: TGCGCCAGCAGCTCGGCAAGCTTAGGGGGTGAGCAGTTCTTC. It encodes CASSSASLGGEQFF.

This clonotype was counted between two and nine times. The V call is TRBV4-3, the J call TRBJ2-3; TRBD2 matches 11 bases. Trimming cost V 0 bases and J 6 bases; bases outside gene matches: 8. CDR1 LGHNA and CDR2 YSLEER come from the germline V gene. The CDR3 spans 17 residues. The CDR3 sequence: CASSQDRVSGRADTQYF. Written as DNA, the CDR3 is TGCGCCAGCAGCCAAGATAGGGTTAGCGGGAGGGCTGATACGCAGTATTTT.

This chain connects TRBV30 to TRBJ2-7, with TRBD1 identical over 8 bases. The V gene end was trimmed by 0 bases and the J gene end by 4 bases; junction bases not matched to a gene: 8. This CDR3 has 15 residues. The V gene's germline CDR1 is GTSNPN and CDR2 SVGIG (reference sequence). CDR3 in amino acids: CAWSVPDRVLYEQYF. As DNA, the CDR3 is TGTGCCTGGAGTGTTCCGGACAGGGTACTTTACGAGCAGTACTTC.